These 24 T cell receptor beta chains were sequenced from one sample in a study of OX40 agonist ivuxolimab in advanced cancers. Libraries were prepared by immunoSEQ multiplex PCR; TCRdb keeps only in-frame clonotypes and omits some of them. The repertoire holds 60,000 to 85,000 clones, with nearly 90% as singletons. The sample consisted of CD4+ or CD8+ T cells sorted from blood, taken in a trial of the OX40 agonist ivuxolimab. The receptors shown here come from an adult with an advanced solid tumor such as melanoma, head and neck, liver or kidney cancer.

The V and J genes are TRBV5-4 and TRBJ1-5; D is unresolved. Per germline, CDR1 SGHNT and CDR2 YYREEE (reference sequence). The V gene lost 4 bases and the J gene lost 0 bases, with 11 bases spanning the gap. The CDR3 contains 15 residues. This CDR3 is CASSQDGLSNQPQHF. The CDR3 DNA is TGTGCCAGCAGCCAAGATGGCCTTAGCAATCAGCCCCAGCATTTT.

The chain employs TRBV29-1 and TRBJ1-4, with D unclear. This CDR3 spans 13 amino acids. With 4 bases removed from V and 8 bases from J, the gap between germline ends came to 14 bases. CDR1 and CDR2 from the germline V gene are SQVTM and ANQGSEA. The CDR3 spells CSVGSRAGEKLFF. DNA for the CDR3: TGCAGCGTTGGGTCGAGGGCGGGGGAAAAACTGTTTTTT.

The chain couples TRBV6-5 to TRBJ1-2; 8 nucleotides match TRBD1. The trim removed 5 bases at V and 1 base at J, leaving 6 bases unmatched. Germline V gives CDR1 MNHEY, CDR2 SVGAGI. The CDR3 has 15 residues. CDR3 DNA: TGTGCCAGCAGTGGACAGGGAGGGGGTAACTATGGCTACACCTTC. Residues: CASSGQGGGNYGYTF.

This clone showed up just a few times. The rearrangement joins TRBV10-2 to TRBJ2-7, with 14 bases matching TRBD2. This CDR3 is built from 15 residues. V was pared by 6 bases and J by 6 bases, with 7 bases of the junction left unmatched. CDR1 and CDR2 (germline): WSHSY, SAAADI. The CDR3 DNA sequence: TGCGCCAGCAGCGGACTAGCGGGAGGTATAGGCGAGCAGTACTTC. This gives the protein CASSGLAGGIGEQYF.

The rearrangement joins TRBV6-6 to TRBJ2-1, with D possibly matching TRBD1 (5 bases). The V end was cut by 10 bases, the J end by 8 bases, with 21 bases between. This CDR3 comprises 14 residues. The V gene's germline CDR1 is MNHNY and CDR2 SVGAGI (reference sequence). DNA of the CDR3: TGTGCCACCTCTGGGGCACTCTCTCGGGATGAGCAGTTCTTC. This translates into CATSGALSRDEQFF.

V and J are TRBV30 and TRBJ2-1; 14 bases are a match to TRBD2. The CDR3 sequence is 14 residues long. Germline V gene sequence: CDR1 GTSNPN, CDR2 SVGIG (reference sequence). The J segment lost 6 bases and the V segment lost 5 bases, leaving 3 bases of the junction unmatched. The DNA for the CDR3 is TGTGCCTGGGGGACTAGCGGGAGACCCAATGAGCAGTTCTTC. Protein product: CAWGTSGRPNEQFF.

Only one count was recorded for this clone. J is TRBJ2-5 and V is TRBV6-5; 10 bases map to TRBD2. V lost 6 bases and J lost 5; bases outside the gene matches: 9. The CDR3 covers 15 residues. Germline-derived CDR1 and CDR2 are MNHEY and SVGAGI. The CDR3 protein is CASSFALAGVETQYF. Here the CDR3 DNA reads TGTGCCAGCAGCTTTGCGCTAGCGGGAGTGGAGACCCAGTACTTC.

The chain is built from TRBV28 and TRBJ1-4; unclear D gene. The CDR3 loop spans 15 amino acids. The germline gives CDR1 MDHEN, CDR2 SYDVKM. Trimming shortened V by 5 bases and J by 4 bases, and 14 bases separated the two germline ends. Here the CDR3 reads CASSAPALNNEKLFF. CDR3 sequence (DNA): TGTGCCAGCAGTGCTCCCGCATTGAATAATGAAAAACTGTTTTTT.

The CDR3 coding sequence is TGTGCCAGCAGTCCGGGACAGGGAGATTCACCCCTCCACTTT. Translating gives CASSPGQGDSPLHF. The J gene is TRBJ1-6, the V gene TRBV28, with 9 bases lining up with TRBD1. V gave up 5 bases and J gave up 8 bases; unmatched junction bases: 4. CDR3 length: 14 residues. Germline CDR1 and CDR2: MDHEN and SYDVKM.

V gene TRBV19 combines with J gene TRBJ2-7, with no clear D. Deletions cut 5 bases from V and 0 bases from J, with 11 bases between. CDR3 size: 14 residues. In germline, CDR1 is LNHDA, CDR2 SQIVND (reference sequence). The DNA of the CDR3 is TGTGCCAGTAGTTGGACCCGAAGCTCCTACGAGCAGTACTTC. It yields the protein CASSWTRSSYEQYF. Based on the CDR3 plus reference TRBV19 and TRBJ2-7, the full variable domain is DGGITQSPKYLFRKEGQNVTLSCEQNLNHDAMYWYRQDPGQGLRLIYYSQIVNDFQKGDIAEGYSVSREKKESFPLTVTSAQKNPTAFYLCASSWTRSSYEQYFGPGTRLTVT.

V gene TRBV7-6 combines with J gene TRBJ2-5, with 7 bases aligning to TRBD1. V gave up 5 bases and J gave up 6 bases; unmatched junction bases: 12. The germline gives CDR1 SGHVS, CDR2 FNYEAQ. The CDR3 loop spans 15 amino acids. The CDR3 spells CASSLYSDRAKTQYF. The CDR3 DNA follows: TGTGCCAGCAGCCTCTACTCCGACAGGGCGAAGACCCAGTACTTC.

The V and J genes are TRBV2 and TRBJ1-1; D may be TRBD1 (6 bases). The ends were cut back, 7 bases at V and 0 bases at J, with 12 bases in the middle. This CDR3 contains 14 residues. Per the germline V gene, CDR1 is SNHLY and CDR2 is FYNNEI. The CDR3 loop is CASIWTDLNTEAFF. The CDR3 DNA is TGTGCCAGCATTTGGACAGATTTGAACACTGAAGCTTTCTTT.

The DNA for the CDR3 is TGTGCCAGCAGCTCCGGGTCAGGTGCCACCGGGGAGCTGTTTTTT. Protein product: CASSSGSGATGELFF. This rearrangement joins TRBV7-3 to TRBJ2-2; D gene uncertain. The germline V and J ends were trimmed by 4 bases and 4 bases, with 13 bases remaining between them. There are 15 residues in the CDR3. Germline lookup yields CDR1 SGHTA and CDR2 FQGTGA.

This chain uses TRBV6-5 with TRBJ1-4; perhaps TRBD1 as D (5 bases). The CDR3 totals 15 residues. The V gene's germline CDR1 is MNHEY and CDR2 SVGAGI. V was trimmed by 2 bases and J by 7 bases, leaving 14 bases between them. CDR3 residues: CASSYSFGHREKLFF. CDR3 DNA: TGTGCCAGCAGTTACAGTTTTGGACATCGTGAAAAACTGTTTTTT.

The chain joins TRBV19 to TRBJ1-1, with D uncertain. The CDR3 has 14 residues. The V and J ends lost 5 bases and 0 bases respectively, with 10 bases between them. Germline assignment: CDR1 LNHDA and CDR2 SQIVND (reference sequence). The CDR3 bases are TGTGCCAGTAGTCCCCCGGATTTGAACACTGAAGCTTTCTTT. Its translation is CASSPPDLNTEAFF.

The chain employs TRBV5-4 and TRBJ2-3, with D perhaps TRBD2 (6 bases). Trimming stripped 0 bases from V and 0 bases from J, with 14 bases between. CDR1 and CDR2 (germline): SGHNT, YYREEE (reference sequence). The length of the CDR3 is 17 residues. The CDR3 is CASSLALAPTSTDTQYF. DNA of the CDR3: TGTGCCAGCAGCTTGGCCCTAGCGCCAACAAGCACAGATACGCAGTATTTT.

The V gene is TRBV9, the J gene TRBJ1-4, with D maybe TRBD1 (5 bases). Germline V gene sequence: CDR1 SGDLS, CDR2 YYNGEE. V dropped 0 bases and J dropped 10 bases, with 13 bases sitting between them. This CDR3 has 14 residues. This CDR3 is CASSVAGQAGKLFF. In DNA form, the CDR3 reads TGTGCCAGCAGCGTAGCCGGACAAGCCGGAAAACTGTTTTTT.

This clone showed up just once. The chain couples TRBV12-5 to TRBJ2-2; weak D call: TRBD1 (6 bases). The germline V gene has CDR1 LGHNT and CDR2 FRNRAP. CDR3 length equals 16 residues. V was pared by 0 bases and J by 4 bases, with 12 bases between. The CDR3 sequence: CASGLVVTGTTGELFF. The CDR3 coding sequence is TGTGCTAGTGGTTTGGTCGTAACAGGGACCACCGGGGAGCTGTTTTTT.

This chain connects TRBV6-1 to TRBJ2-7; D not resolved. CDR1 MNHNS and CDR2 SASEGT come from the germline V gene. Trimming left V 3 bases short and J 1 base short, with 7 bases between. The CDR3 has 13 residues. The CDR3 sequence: CASSERNSYEQYF. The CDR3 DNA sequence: TGTGCCAGCAGTGAGAGGAATTCCTACGAGCAGTACTTC.

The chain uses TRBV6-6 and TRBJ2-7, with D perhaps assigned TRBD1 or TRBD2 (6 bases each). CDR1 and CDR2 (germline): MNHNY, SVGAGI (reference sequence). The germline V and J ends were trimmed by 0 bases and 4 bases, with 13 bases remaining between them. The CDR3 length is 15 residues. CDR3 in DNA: TGTGCCAGCAGTTACTCGGAGGGGGGTATATACGAGCAGTACTTC. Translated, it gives CASSYSEGGIYEQYF.

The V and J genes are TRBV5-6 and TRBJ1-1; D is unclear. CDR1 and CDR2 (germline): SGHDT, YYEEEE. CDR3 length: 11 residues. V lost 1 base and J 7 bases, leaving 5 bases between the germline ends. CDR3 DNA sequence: TGTGCCAGCAGCTTGTGGGGTGAAGCTTTCTTT. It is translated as CASSLWGEAFF.

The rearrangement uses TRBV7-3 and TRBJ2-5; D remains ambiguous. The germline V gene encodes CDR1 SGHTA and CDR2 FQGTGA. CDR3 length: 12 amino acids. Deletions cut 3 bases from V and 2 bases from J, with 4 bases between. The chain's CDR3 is CASSFDQETQYF. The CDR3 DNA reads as TGTGCCAGCAGCTTTGATCAAGAGACCCAGTACTTC.

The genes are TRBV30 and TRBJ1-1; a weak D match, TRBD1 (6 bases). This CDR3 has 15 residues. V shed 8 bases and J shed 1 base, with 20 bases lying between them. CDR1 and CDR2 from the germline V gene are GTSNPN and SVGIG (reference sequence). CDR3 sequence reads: CAGGRGAQQNTEAFF. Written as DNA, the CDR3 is TGTGCCGGGGGGCGGGGTGCGCAGCAGAACACTGAAGCTTTCTTT. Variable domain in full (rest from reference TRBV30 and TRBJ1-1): SQTIHQWPATLVQPVGSPLSLECTVEGTSNPNLYWYRQAAGRGLQLLFYSVGIGQISSEVPQNLSASRPQDRQFILSSKKLLLSDSGFYLCAGGRGAQQNTEAFFGQGTRLTVV.

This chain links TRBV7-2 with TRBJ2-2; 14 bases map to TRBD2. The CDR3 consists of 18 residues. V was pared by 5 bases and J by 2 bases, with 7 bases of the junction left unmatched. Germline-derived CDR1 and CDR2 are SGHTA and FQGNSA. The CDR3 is CASSTRGLAGANTGELFF. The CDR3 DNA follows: TGTGCCAGCAGCACCCGGGGACTAGCGGGAGCTAACACCGGGGAGCTGTTTTTT.